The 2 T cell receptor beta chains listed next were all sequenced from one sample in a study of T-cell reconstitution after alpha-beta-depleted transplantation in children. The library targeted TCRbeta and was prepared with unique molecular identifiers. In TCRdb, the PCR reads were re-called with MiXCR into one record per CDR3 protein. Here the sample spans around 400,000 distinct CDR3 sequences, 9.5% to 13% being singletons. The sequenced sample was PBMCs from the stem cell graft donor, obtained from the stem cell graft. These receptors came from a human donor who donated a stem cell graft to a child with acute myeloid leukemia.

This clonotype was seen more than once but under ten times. The CDR3 DNA follows: TGTGCCAGCAGTGATGGACTAGCGAATAATGAGCAGTTCTTC. It codes for CASSDGLANNEQFF. The rearrangement links TRBV2 to TRBJ2-1; 9 bases match TRBD2. The V segment lost 3 bases and the J segment 7 bases; nucleotides outside the gene matches: 4. Germline V gene lookup returns CDR1 SNHLY and CDR2 FYNNEI. This CDR3 has 14 amino acids.

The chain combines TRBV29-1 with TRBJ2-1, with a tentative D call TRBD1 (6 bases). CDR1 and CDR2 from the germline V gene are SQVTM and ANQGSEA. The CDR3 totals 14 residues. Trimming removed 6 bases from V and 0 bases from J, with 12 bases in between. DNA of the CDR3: TGCAGCGTGAGGGACACAAACTCCTACAATGAGCAGTTCTTC. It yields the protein CSVRDTNSYNEQFF.